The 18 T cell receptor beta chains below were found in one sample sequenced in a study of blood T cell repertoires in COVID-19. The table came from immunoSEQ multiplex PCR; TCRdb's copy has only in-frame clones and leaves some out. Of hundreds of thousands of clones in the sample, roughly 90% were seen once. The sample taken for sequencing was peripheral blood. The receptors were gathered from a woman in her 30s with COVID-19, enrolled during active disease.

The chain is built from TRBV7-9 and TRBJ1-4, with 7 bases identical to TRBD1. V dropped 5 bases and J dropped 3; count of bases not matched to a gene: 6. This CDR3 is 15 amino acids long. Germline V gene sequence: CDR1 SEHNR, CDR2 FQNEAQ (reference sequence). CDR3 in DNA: TGTGCCAGCAGCCCACCCGGGACAGCTAATGAAAAACTGTTTTTT. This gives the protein CASSPPGTANEKLFF. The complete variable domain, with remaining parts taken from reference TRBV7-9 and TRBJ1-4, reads DTGVSQNPRHKITKRGQNVTFRCDPISEHNRLYWYRQTLGQGPEFLTYFQNEAQLEKSRLLSDRFSAERPKGSFSTLEIQRTEQGDSAMYLCASSPPGTANEKLFFGSGTQLSVL.

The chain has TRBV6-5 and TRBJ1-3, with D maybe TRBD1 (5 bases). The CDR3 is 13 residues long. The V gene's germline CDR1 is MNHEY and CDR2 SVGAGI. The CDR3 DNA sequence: TGTGGCAGGGCTGCTGTCTCTGGAAACACCATATATTTT. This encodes CGRAAVSGNTIYF.

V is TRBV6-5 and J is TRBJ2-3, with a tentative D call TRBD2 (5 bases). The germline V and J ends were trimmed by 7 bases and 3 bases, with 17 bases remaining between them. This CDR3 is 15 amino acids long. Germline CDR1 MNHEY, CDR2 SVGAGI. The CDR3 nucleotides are TGTGCCAGCACCCCCCGCGAGAGGAGGACAGATACGCAGTATTTT. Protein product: CASTPRERRTDTQYF.

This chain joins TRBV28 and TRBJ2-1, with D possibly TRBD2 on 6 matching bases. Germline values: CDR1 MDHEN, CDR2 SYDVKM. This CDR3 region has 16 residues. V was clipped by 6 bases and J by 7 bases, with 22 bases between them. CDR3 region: CASRSPWAGIVNEQFF. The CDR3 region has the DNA TGTGCCAGCAGGTCCCCCTGGGCGGGGATTGTGAATGAGCAGTTCTTC.

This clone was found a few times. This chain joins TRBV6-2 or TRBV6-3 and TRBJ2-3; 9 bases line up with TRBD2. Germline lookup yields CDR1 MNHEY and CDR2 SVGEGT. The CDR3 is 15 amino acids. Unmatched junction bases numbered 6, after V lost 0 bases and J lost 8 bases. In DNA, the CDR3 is TGTGCCAGCAGTTACTCTTCTAGCGGGGAACTTACGCAGTATTTT. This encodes CASSYSSSGELTQYF.

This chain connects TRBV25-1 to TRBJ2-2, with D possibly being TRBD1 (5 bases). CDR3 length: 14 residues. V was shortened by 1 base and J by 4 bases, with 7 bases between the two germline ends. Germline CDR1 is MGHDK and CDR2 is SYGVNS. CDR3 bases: TGTGCCAGCAGTGAATTCACAGGCACCGGGGAGCTGTTTTTT. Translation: CASSEFTGTGELFF. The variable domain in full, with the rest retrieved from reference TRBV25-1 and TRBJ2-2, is EADIYQTPRYLVIGTGKKITLECSQTMGHDKMYWYQQDPGMELHLIHYSYGVNSTEKGDLSSESTVSRIRTEHFPLTLESARPSHTSQYLCASSEFTGTGELFFGEGSRLTVL.

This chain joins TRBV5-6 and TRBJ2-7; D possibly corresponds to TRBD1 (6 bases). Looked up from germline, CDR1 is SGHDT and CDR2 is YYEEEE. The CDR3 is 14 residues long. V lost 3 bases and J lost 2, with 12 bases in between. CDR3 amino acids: CASSSRQETYEQYV. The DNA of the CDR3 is TGTGCCAGCAGCTCCCGACAGGAGACCTACGAGCAGTACGTC.

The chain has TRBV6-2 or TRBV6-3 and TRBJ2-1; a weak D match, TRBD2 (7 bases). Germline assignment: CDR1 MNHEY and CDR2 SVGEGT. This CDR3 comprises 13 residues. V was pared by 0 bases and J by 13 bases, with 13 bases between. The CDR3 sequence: CASSYSRGLLQFF. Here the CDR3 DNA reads TGTGCCAGCAGTTACTCCAGGGGACTACTACAGTTCTTC.

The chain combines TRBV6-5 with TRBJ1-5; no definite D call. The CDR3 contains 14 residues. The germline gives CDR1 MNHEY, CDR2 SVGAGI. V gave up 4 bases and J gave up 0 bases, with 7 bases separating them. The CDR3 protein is CASSFGDSNQPQHF. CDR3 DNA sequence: TGTGCCAGCAGTTTTGGAGATAGCAATCAGCCCCAGCATTTT.

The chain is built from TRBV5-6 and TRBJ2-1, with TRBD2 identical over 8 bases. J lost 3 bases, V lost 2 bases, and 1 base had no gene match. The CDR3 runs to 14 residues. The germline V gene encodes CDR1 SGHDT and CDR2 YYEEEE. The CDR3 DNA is TGTGCCAGCAGCTTTGCGGGAGGCTACAATGAGCAGTTCTTC. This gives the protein CASSFAGGYNEQFF.

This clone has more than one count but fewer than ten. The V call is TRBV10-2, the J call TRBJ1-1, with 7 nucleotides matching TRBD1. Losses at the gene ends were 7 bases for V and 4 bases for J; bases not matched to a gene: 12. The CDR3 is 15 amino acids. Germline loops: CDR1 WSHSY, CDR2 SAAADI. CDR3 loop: CASKSGQVYSTEAFF. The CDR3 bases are TGCGCCAGCAAAAGCGGACAGGTCTATTCCACTGAAGCTTTCTTT.

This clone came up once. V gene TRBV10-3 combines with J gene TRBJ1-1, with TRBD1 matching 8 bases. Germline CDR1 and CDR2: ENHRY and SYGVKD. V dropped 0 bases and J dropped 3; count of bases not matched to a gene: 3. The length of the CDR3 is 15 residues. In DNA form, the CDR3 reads TGTGCCATCAGTGAGTCACAGGGGGAATACACTGAAGCTTTCTTT. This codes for CAISESQGEYTEAFF.

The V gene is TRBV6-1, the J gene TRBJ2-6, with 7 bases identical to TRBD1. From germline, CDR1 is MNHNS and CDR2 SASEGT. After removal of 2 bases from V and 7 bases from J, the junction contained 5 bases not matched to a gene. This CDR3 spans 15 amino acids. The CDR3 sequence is CASSEWQGDANVLTF. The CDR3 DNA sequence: TGTGCCAGCAGTGAATGGCAGGGGGACGCCAACGTCCTGACTTTC.

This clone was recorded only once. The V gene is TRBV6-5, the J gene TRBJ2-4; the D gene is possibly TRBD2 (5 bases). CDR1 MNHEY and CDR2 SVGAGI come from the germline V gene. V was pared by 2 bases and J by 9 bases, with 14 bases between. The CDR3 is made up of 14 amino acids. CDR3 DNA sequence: TGTGCCAGCAGTTACGCCGCTAGAGGGTCCATTCAGTACTTC. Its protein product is CASSYAARGSIQYF.

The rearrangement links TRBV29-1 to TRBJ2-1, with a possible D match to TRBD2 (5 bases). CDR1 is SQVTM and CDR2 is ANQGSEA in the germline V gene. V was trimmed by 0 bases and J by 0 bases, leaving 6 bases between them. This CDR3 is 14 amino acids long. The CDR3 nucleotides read TGCAGCGTTGAAGAAGACTACTCCTACAATGAGCAGTTCTTC. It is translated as CSVEEDYSYNEQFF.

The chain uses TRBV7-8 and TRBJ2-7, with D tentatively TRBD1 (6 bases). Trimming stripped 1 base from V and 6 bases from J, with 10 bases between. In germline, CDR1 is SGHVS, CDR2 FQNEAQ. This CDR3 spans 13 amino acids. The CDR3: CASSLGQGTEQYF. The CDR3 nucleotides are TGTGCCAGCAGCTTAGGGCAGGGGACCGAGCAGTACTTC.

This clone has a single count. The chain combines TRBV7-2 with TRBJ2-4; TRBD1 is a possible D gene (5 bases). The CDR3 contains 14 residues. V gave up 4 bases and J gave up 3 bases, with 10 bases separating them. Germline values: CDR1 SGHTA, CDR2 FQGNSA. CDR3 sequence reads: CASSYQGGKNIQYF. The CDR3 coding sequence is TGTGCCAGCAGCTACCAGGGTGGCAAAAACATTCAGTACTTC.

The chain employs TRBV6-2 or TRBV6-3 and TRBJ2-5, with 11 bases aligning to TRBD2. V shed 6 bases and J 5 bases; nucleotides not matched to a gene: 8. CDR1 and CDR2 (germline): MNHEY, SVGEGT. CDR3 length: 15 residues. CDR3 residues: CASSPHTSGSETQYF. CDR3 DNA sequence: TGTGCCAGCAGCCCCCATACTAGCGGGAGTGAGACCCAGTACTTC.